The entry that follows covers one T cell receptor (beta chain) sequence. A much larger clone lies a single base off, so this may be a read error. Per germline, CDR1 ENHRY and CDR2 SYGVKD. The length of the CDR3 is 14 residues. This specimen belongs to a study of regulatory T cells in long-lasting Graves disease. With iRepertoire HTBI primers and Arm-PCR of CDR3 regions, TCR beta libraries were built. TCRdb redid the calling of the multiplex PCR reads with MiXCR, one entry per CDR3 protein. The table records 350,000 to 550,000 distinct CDR3 sequences, approximately 15% of them present only once. Specified time point: newly diagnosed GD, antithyroid drugs for less than 3 months. With RNA extracted from PBMCs as input, the TCR library was made. This sample also appeared in a second study, on T cells in Graves' hyperthyroidism and ophthalmopathy. That investigation notes: Among clonotypes expanded in thyroid above 0.001, most were also found in blood.

This sequence joins TRBV10-3 and TRBJ1-2, with D hard to call. The sample was peripheral blood mononuclear cells (PBMCs), taken at new diagnosis, from a patient treated with antithyroid drugs. The receptor comes from a woman in her 50s with Graves disease. CDR3 coding DNA: TGTGCCGTCAGTGAGACCGATACTAACTATGGCTACACCTTC. It yields the protein CAVSETDTNYGYTF.